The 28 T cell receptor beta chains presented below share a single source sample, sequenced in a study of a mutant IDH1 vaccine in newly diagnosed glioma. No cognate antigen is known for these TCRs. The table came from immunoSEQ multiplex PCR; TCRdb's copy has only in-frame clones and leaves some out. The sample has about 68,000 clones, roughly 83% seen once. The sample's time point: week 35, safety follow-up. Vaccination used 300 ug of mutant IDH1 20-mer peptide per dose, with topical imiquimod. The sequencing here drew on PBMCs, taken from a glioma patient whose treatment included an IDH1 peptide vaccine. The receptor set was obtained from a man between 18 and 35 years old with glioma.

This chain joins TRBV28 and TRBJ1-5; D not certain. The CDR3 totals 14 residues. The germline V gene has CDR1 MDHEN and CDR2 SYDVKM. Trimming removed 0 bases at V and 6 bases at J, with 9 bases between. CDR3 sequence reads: CASSLWRRAQPQHF. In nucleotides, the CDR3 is TGTGCCAGCAGTTTATGGCGGCGGGCTCAGCCCCAGCATTTT. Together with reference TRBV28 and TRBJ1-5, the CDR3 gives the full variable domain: DVKVTQSSRYLVKRTGEKVFLECVQDMDHENMFWYRQDPGLGLRLIYFSYDVKMKEKGDIPEGYSVSREKKERFSLILESASTNQTSMYLCASSLWRRAQPQHFGDGTRLSIL.

The CDR3 nucleotides read TGTGCCAGCAGCCCCCTCCCGGGACAGGGGGTTCGTAAGTACTTC. Its translation: CASSPLPGQGVRKYF. J is TRBJ2-7 and V is TRBV7-9; TRBD1 aligns across 11 bases. The ends lost 5 bases at V and 11 bases at J; junction bases unmatched: 14. From germline, CDR1 is SEHNR and CDR2 FQNEAQ (reference sequence). The CDR3 is 15 residues long.

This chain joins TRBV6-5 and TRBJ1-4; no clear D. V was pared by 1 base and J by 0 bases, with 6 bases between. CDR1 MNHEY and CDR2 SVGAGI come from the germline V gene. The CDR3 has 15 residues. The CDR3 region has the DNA TGTGCCAGCAGTTACTTCCATACAACTAATGAAAAACTGTTTTTT. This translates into CASSYFHTTNEKLFF.

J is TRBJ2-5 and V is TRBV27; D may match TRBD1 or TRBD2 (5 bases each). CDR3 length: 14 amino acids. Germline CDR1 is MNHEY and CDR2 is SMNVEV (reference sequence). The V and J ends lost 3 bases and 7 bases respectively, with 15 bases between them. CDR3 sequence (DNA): TGTGCCAGCAGTTTGGAGAATCTTGGGGGGACCCAGTACTTC. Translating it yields CASSLENLGGTQYF.

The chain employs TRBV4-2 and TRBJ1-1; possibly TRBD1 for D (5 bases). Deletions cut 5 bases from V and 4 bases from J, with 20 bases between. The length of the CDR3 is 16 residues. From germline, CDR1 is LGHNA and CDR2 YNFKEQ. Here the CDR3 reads CASSSPPGGGRTEAFF. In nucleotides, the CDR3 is TGTGCCAGCAGCTCGCCCCCTGGCGGGGGTCGCACTGAAGCTTTCTTT.

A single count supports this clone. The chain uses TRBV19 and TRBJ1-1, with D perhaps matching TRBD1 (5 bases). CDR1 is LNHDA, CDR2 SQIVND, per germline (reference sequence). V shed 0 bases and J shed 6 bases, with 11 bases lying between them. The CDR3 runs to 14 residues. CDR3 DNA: TGTGCCAGTAGTATAGACAGGGTCATCGCTGAAGCTTTCTTT. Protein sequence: CASSIDRVIAEAFF.

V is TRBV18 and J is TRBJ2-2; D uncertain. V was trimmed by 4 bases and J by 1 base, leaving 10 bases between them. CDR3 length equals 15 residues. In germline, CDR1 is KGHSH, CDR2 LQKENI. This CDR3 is CASSHRTVNTGELFF. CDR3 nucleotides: TGTGCCAGCTCACACCGGACGGTGAACACCGGGGAGCTGTTTTTT.

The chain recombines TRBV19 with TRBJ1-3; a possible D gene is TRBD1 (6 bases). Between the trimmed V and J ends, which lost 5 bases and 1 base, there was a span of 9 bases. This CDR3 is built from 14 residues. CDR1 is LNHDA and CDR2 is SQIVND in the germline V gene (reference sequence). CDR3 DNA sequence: TGTGCCAGTAGTGACACAGGGTCTGGAAACACCATATATTTT. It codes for CASSDTGSGNTIYF.

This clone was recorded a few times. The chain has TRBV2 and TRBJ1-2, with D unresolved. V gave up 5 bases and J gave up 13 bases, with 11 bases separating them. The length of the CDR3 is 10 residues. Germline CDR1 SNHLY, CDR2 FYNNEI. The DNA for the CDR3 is TGTGCCAGCAGTTCAACGACCCCCACCTTC. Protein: CASSSTTPTF.

The chain's CDR3 is CASSPSFGSGSRNEQFF. Written as DNA, the CDR3 is TGTGCCAGCAGCCCCTCGTTTGGTAGCGGGAGTAGGAATGAGCAGTTCTTC. The V call is TRBV7-6, the J call TRBJ2-1; 9 bases are shared with TRBD2. Unmatched junction bases numbered 15, after V lost 5 bases and J lost 7 bases. There are 17 residues in the CDR3. Looked up from germline, CDR1 is SGHVS and CDR2 is FNYEAQ.

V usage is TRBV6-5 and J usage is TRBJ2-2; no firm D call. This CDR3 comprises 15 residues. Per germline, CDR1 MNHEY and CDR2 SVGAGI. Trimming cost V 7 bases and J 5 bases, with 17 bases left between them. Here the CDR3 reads CASNPYGLGTGELFF. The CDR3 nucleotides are TGTGCCAGCAACCCCTACGGGCTTGGTACCGGGGAGCTGTTTTTT.

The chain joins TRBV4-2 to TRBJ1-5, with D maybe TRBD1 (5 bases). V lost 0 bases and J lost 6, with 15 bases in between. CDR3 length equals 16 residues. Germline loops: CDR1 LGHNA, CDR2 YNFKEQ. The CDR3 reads CASSQDSRQGSQPQHF. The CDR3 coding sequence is TGTGCCAGCAGCCAAGATTCGCGTCAGGGAAGTCAGCCCCAGCATTTT.

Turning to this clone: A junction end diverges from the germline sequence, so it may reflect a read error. Here the CDR3 reads CASSSDRANEQYF. The CDR3 DNA reads TGTGCTAGCAGCTCGGACAGGGCGAACGAGCAGTACTTC. The chain couples TRBV7-7 to TRBJ2-7, with 8 bases identical to TRBD1. The CDR3 totals 13 residues. Germline assignment: CDR1 SSHAT and CDR2 FNYEAQ (reference sequence).

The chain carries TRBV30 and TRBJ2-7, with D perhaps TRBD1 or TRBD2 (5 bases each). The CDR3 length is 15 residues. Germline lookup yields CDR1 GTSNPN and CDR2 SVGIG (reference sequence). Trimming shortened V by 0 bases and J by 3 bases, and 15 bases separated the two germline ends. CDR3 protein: CAWSVRAAGNYEQYF. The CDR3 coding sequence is TGTGCCTGGAGTGTAAGAGCGGCAGGGAACTACGAGCAGTACTTC.

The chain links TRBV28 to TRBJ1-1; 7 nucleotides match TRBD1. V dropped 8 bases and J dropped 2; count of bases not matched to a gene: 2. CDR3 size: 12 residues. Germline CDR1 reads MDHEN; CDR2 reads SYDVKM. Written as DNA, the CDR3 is TGTGCCAGCCGGGACAGCAACACTGAAGCTTTCTTT. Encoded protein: CASRDSNTEAFF.

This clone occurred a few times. The CDR3 DNA sequence: TGTGCCAGCAGCCGACCTATCGGGACGGCAAACACTGAAGCTTTCTTT. Its translation: CASSRPIGTANTEAFF. This chain uses TRBV13 with TRBJ1-1; tentatively, D is TRBD1 (5 bases). The CDR3 sequence is 16 residues long. CDR1 and CDR2 (germline): PRHDT, FYEKMQ (reference sequence). Trimming removed 5 bases from V and 2 bases from J, with 18 bases in between.

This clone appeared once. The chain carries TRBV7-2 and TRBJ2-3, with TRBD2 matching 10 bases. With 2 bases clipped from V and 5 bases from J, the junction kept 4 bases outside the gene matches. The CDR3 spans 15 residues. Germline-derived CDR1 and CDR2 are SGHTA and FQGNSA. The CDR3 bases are TGTGCCAGCAGCTTAACCAGACTAGCGGGAGATACGCAGTATTTT. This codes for CASSLTRLAGDTQYF.

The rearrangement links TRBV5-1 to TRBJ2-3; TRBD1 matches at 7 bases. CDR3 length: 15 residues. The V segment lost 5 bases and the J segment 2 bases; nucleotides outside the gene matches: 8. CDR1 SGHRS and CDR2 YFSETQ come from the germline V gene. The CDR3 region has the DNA TGCGCCAGCAGTATGGGACAGTTCTTCACAGATACGCAGTATTTT. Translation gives CASSMGQFFTDTQYF.

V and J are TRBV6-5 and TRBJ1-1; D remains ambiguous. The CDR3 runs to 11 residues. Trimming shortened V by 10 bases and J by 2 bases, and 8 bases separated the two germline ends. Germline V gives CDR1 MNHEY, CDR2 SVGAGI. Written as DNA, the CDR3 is TGTGCCACCGCGAGTAACACTGAAGCTTTCTTT. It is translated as CATASNTEAFF.

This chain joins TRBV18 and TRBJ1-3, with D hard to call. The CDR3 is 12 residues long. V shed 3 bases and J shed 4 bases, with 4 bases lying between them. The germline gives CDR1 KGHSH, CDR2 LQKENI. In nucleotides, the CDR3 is TGTGCCAGCTCACCGTCCGGAAACACCATATATTTT. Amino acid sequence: CASSPSGNTIYF.

CDR3 nucleotides: TGTGCCAGCATGGCCGGGACCGGGGAGCTGTTTTTT. Its translation is CASMAGTGELFF. This chain joins TRBV28 and TRBJ2-2; D remains ambiguous. Germline CDR1 and CDR2: MDHEN and SYDVKM. This CDR3 region has 12 residues. Trimming removed 7 bases from V and 5 bases from J, with 8 bases in between.

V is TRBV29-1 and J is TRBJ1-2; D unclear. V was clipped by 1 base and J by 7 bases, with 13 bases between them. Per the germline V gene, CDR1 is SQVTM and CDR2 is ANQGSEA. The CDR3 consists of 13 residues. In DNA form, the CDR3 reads TGCAGCGTTGAAGGCGGTCAGGACGGTGGCTACACCTTC. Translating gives CSVEGGQDGGYTF. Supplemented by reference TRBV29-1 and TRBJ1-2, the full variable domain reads SAVISQKPSRDICQRGTSLTIQCQVDSQVTMMFWYRQQPGQSLTLIATANQGSEATYESGFVIDKFPISRPNLTFSTLTVSNMSPEDSSIYLCSVEGGQDGGYTFGSGTRLTVV.

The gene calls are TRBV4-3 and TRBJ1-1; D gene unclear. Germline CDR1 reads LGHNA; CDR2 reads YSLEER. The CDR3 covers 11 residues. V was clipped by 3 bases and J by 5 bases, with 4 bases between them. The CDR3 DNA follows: TGCGCCAGCAGCCACGGGACTGAAGCTTTCTTT. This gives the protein CASSHGTEAFF.

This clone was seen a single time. CDR3 DNA sequence: TGTGCCAGCAGCACCATCGGGACTACCAGCACAGATACGCAGTATTTT. Translating gives CASSTIGTTSTDTQYF. The chain employs TRBV5-4 and TRBJ2-3; 7 bases are shared with TRBD2. CDR1 and CDR2 from the germline V gene are SGHNT and YYREEE (reference sequence). The CDR3 contains 16 residues. With V trimmed by 4 bases and J by 0 bases, 8 bases remained unmatched.

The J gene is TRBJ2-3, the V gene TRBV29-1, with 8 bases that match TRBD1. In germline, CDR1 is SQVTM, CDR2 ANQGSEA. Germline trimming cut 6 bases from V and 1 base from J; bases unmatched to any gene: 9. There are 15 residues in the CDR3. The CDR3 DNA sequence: TGCAGCGTCCCCAGGGGGCGGGTGGGCACAGATACGCAGTATTTT. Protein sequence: CSVPRGRVGTDTQYF.

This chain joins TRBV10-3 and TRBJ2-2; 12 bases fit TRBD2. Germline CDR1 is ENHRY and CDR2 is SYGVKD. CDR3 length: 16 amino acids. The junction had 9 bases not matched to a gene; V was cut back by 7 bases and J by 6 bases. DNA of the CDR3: TGTGCCATCACTAGGACTAGCGGGAATCTGGCCGGGGAGCTGTTTTTT. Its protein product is CAITRTSGNLAGELFF.

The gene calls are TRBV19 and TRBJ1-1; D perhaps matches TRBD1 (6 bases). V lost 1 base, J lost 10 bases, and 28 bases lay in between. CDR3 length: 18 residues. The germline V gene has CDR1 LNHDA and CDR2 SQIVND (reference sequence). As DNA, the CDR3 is TGTGCCAGTAGTATAGGGTGGGGGCGACAGTTTTTTGACCTGGGAGCTTTCTTT. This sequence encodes CASSIGWGRQFFDLGAFF.

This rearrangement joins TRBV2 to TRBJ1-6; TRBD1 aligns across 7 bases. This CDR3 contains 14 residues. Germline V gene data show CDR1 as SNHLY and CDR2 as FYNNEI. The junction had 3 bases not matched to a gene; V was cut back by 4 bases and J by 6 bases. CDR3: CASSGDRPNSPLHF. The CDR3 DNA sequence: TGTGCCAGCAGTGGGGACAGACCTAATTCACCCCTCCACTTT.